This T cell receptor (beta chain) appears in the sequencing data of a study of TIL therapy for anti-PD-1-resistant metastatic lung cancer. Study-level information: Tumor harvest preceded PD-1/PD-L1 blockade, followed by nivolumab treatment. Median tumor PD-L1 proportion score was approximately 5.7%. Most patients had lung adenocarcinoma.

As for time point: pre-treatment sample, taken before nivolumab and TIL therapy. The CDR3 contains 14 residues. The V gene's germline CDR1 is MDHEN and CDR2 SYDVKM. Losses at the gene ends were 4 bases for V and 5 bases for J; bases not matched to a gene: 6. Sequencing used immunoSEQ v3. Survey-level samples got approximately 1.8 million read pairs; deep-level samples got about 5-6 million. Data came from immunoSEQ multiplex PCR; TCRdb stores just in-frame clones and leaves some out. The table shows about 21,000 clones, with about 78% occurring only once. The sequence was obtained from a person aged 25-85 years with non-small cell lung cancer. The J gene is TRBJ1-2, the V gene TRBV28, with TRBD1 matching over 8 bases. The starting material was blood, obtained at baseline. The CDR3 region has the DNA TGTGCCAGCAGTTCGACAGGGGCTGGATATGGCTACACCTTC. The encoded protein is CASSSTGAGYGYTF.